Here is one TCR beta chain with its context. This clonotype was counted only a few times. Its antigen is currently not known. No clone much larger than this one lies a single base away; base qualities are absent. The data stem from a study of T cells after yellow fever vaccination (dated by TCRdb to the late 2010s). Background on the whole study: Libraries from fractions with low cell numbers were prepared with the SMART-Seq v4 Ultra Low Input RNA kit. Bulk TCR alpha and beta repertoires were sequenced longitudinally to track T-cell clones before and after primary and booster YFV17D yellow fever vaccination. Two healthy male donors made up the cohort, one aged 18 to 30 years and the other aged 30 to 40 years. Blood was collected at multiple timepoints before and after primary and secondary immunization, and bulk PBMC replicates and cell subsets were isolated.

TCR cDNA was synthesized by 5'RACE template switching, which introduced a universal primer site and unique molecular identifiers. Priming of cDNA synthesis was performed from both the TCR alpha and TCR beta constant segments. Library amplification used two PCR steps, and the second PCR step added sample barcodes and sequencing adapters. Libraries were sequenced on Illumina HiSeq 2500 (2x100 bp) or NovaSeq (2x150 bp). Under the source paper's analysis protocol: MIGEC was used to demultiplex reads and collapse the reads into UMI consensus sequences, and MiXCR was used for V(D)J alignment. Vaccine-responding clonotypes were defined with edgeR using replicate PBMC samples, requiring FDR below 0.01 and a log2 fold change above 5 up to day 15. Each bulk clonotype was labeled CD4 or CD8 based on which sequenced repertoire, CD4 or CD8, contained the clonotype at higher abundance. TCRdb handled the public reads itself, with Q25 trimming in fastp and clone calling in MiXCR, and kept productive beta chains. Rows merge per CDR3 protein into single entries with the most common DNA and genes. The V and J calls follow TCRdb's processing rather than the paper's. Across this sample there are hundreds of thousands of distinct CDR3 sequences, with approximately 13% seen only once. The ten most abundant clones make up about 14% of the sample.

The treatment or condition label here, explained by the study, means: live attenuated yellow fever vaccine strain. At each blood-draw timepoint, two biological replicates of bulk PBMCs were obtained. PBMCs were isolated from peripheral blood using a standard Ficoll-Paque protocol. TriZol was used to extract RNA from bulk PBMCs, CD4 and CD8 fractions, and dextramer-positive and dextramer-negative fractions. Broad study findings and their caveats: Because abundant contaminating clonotypes from the bulk population could be contained in FACS-sorted repertoires, computational filtering was required. A small fraction of clonotypes showed up in both the CD4 and CD8 compartments, probably as a result of convergent recombination. The secondary T-cell response was found to be weaker but faster than the primary response, with a peak reached on day 5 rather than on day 15. After the booster, most clones that had expanded after primary vaccination were detected again (approximately 97% of CD4 and over 75% of CD8), suggesting broad maintenance of memory. Only a couple of donors were included in the study, so the extent to which the findings can be generalized is limited.

From the cysteine through the phenylalanine, the CDR3 covers 14 amino acids. The DNA shown is the 42-base CDR3, in frame from base 1. Trimming takes 6 bases from V and 1 base from J, and the germline ends sit 9 bases apart. CDR1 and CDR2, looked up from the germline V gene, are MNHEY and SVGEGT. The starting material was PBMCs, obtained on the day of the yellow fever booster vaccination. Here the chain combines TRBV6-2 or TRBV6-3 and TRBJ2-2; there is no confident call for the D gene. The sequence came from a man aged 25-45 years who received the YFV17D yellow fever vaccine. The nucleotide sequence reads as follows: TGTGCCAGCAGCTCACACGAGAACACCGGGGAGCTGTTTTTT. This is translated as CASSSHENTGELFF.